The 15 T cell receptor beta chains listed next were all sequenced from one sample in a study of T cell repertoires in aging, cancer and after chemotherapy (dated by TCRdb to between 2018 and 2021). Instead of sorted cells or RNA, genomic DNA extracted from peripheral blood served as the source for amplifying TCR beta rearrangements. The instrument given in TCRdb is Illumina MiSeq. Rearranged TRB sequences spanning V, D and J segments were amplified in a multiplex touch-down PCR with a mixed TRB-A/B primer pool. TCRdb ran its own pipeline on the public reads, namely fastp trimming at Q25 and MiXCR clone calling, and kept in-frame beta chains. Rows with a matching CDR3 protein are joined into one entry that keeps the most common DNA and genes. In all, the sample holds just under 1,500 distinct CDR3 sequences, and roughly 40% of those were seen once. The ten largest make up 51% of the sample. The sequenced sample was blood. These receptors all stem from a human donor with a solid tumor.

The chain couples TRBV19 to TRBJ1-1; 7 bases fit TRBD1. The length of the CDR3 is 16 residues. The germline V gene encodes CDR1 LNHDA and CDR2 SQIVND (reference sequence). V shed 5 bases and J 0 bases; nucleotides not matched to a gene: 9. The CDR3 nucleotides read TGTGCCAGTAGTGGCGGGACAGTTAACATGAACACTGAAGCTTTCTTT. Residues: CASSGGTVNMNTEAFF.

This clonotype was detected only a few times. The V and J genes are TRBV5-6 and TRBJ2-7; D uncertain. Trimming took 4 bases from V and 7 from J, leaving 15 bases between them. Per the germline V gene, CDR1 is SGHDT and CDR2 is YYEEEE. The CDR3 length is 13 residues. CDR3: CASSPNGPREQYF. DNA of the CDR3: TGTGCCAGCAGCCCTAACGGGCCTCGGGAGCAGTACTTC.

The CDR3: CAGYRGQRNEQFF. The DNA for the CDR3 is TGTGCCGGATACCGGGGCCAACGAAATGAGCAGTTCTTC. This rearrangement joins TRBV19 to TRBJ2-1; either TRBD1 or TRBD2 may supply D (5 bases each). Trimming pared 11 bases from V and 7 bases from J, leaving 18 bases between. This CDR3 contains 13 residues. Germline lookup yields CDR1 LNHDA and CDR2 SQIVND (reference sequence).

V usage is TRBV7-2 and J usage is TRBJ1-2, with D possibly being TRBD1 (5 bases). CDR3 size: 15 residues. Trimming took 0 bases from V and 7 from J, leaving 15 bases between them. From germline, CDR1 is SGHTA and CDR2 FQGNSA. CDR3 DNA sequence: TGTGCCAGCAGCTTAGCGATGGGGGGGGATGGTGGCTACACCTTC. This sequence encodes CASSLAMGGDGGYTF.

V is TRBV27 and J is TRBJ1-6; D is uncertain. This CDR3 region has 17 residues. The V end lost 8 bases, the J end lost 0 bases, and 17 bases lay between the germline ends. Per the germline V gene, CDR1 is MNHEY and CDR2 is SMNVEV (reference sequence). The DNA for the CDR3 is TGTGCCAGCCCCCCCGCAGGTTTAAACTCCTATAATTCACCCCTCCACTTT. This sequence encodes CASPPAGLNSYNSPLHF.

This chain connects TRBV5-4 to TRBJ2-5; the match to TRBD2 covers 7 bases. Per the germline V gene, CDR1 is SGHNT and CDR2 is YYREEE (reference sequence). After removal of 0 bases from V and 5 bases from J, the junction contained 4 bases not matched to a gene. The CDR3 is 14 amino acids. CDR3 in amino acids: CASSLAGREETQYF. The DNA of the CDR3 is TGTGCCAGCAGCTTGGCTGGGCGGGAGGAGACCCAGTACTTC.

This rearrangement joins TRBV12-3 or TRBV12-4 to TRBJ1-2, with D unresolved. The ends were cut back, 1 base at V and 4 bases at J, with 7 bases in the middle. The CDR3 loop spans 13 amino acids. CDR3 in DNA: TGTGCCAGCAGTTTAGATCAAATCTATGGCTACACCTTC. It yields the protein CASSLDQIYGYTF.

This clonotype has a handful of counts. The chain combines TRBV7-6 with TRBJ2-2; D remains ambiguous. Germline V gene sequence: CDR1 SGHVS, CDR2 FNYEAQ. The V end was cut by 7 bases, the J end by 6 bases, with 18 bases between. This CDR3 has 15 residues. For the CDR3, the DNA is TGTGCCAGCACCCGAAAAGGCCTACCCCCCGGGGAGCTGTTTTTT. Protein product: CASTRKGLPPGELFF.

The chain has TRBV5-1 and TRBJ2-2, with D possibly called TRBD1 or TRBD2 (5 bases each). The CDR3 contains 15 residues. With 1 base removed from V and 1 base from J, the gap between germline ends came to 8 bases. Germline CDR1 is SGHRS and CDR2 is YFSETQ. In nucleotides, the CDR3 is TGCGCCAGCAGCTTGTCGGGGCTGAACACCGGGGAGCTGTTTTTT. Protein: CASSLSGLNTGELFF.

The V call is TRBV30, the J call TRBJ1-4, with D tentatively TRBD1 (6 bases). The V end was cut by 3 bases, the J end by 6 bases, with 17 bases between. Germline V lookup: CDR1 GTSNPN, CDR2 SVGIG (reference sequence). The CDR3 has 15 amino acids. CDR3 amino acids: CAWSLRGAGDEKLFF. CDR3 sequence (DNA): TGTGCCTGGAGCCTAAGGGGCGCAGGGGATGAAAAACTGTTTTTT.

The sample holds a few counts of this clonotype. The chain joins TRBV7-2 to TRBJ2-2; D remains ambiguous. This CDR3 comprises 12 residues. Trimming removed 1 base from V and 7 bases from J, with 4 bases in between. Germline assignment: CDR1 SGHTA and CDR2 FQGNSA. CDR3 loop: CASSLVVGELFF. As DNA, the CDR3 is TGTGCCAGCAGCTTAGTAGTCGGGGAGCTGTTTTTT.

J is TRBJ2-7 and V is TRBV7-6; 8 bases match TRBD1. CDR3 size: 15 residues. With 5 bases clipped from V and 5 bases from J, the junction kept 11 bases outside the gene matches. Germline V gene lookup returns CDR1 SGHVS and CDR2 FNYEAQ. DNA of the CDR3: TGTGCCAGCAGCCCCCGGACAGGGAAGTGGAACGAGCAGTACTTC. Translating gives CASSPRTGKWNEQYF.

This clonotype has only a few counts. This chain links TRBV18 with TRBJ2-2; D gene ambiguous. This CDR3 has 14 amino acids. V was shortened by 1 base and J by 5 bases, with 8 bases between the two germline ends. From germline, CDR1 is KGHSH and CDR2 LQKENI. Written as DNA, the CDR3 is TGTGCCAGCTCACCACTTTCCGGTACCGGGGAGCTGTTTTTT. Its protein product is CASSPLSGTGELFF.

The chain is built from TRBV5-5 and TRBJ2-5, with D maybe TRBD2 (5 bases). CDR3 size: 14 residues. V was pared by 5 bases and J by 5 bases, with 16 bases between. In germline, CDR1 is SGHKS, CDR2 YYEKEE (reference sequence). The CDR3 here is CASRLELFTETQYF. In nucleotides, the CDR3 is TGTGCCAGCAGACTAGAGTTGTTCACGGAGACCCAGTACTTC.

DNA for the CDR3: TGTGCCAGCAGTTACTCGGCCACCTGGGGCTACAATGAGCAGTTCTTC. Its translation: CASSYSATWGYNEQFF. The V gene is TRBV6-5, the J gene TRBJ2-5; D gene ambiguous. The J call is doubtful: the DNA matches TRBJ2-1 better. CDR1 is MNHEY, CDR2 SVGAGI, per germline. This CDR3 has 16 residues.